This T cell receptor beta chain derives from a study of control samples from healthy donors and cancer patients. Germline V gene sequence: CDR1 KGHSH, CDR2 LQKENI. J lost 8 bases, V lost 3 bases, and 10 bases had no gene match. The CDR3 length is 15 residues. Profiled with immunoSEQ multiplex PCR; TCRdb holds only in-frame clones, not every one. The sample records 100,000 to 150,000 clones, about nine tenths being singletons. The V call is TRBV18, the J call TRBJ2-1, with 7 positions matching TRBD2. Sequencing was done on a sample of PBMCs. The receptor's source is a man aged 45-65 years with head and neck cancer. The CDR3 sequence: CASSPKGRGRDEQFF. CDR3 bases: TGTGCCAGCTCACCTAAGGGGAGGGGTCGCGATGAGCAGTTCTTC.